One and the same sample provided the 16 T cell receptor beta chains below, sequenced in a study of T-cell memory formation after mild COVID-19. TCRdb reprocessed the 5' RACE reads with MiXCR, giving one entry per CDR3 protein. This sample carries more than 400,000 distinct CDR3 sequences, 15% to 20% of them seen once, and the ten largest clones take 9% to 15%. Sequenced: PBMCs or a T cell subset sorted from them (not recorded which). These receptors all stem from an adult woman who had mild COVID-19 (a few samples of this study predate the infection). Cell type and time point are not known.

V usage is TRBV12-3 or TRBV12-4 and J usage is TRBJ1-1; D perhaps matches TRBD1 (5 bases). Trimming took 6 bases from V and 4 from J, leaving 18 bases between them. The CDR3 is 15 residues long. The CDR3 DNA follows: TGTGCCAGCAGCCAGGCGGGACTCTTATTCACTGAAGCTTTCTTT. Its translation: CASSQAGLLFTEAFF.

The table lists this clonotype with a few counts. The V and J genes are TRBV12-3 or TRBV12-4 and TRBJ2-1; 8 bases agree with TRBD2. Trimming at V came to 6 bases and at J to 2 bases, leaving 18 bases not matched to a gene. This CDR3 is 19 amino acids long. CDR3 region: CASSLARGGRLVAYNEQFF. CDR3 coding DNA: TGTGCCAGCAGCCTTGCGAGGGGCGGGAGGCTCGTGGCCTACAATGAGCAGTTCTTC.

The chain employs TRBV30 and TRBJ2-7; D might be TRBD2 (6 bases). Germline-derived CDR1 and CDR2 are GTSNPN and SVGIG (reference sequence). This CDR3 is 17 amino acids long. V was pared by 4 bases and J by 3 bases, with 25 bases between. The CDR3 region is CAWTAWGSGVGGYEQYF. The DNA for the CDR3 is TGTGCCTGGACGGCTTGGGGATCGGGCGTGGGGGGCTACGAGCAGTACTTC.

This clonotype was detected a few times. In DNA, the CDR3 is TGTGCCAGCAGTCACAGGGGATCAGCTTTCTTT. Translating it yields CASSHRGSAFF. The chain employs TRBV3-1 and TRBJ1-1, with 7 bases lining up with TRBD1. The length of the CDR3 is 11 residues. Germline values: CDR1 LGHDT, CDR2 YNNKEL (reference sequence). Trimming cost V 6 bases and J 10 bases; bases outside gene matches: 5.

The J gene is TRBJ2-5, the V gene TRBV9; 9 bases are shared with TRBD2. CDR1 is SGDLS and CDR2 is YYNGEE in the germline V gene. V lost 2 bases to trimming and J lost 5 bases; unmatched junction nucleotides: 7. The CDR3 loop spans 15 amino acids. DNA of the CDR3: TGTGCCAGCAGCGTGGGTAGCGGGGGTCTGGAGACCCAGTACTTC. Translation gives CASSVGSGGLETQYF.

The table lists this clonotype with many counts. CDR3 sequence: CASSYGQSEQYF. The CDR3 DNA reads TGTGCCAGCAGTTATGGACAAAGCGAGCAGTACTTC. J is TRBJ2-7 and V is TRBV6-2 or TRBV6-3; D perhaps matches TRBD1 (5 bases). The CDR3 consists of 12 residues. Trimming removed 3 bases from V and 6 bases from J, with 9 bases in between. The V gene's germline CDR1 is MNHEY and CDR2 SVGEGT.

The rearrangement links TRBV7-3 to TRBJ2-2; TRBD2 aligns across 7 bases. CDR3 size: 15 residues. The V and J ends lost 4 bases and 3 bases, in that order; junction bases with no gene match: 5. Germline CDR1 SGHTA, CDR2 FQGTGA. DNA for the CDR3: TGTGCCAGCAGCTCCTGGACTAGAGACACCGGGGAGCTGTTTTTT. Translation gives CASSSWTRDTGELFF.

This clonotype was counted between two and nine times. CDR3 DNA sequence: TGTGCCAGCAGTTTAGATACAGGAACAACCTACGAGCAGTACTTC. It yields the protein CASSLDTGTTYEQYF. This sequence joins TRBV27 and TRBJ2-7; maybe TRBD1 (5 bases). Trimming stripped 2 bases from V and 2 bases from J, with 13 bases between. Germline lookup yields CDR1 MNHEY and CDR2 SMNVEV (reference sequence). CDR3 length: 15 amino acids.

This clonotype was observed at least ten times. CDR3 region: CASSLGGLAGYNEQFF. The DNA of the CDR3 is TGTGCCAGCAGCTTAGGGGGACTAGCGGGTTACAATGAGCAGTTCTTC. The chain couples TRBV7-8 to TRBJ2-1, with 12 bases fitting TRBD2. This CDR3 has 16 amino acids. Germline V gene data show CDR1 as SGHVS and CDR2 as FQNEAQ. J was trimmed by 4 bases and V by 1 base; bases with no gene match: 2.

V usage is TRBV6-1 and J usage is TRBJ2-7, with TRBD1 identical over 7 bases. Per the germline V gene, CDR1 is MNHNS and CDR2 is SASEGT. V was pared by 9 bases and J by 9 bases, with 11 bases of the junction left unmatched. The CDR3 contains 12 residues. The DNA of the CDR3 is TGTGCCAGTACACAGGGGTCTGAGGGGCAGTACTTC. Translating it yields CASTQGSEGQYF.

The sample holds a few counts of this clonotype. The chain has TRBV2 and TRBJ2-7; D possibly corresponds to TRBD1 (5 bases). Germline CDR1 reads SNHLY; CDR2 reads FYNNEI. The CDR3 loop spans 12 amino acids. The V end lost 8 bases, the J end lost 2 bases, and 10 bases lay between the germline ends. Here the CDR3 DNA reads TGTGCCAGCTCAGGGTACCCCTACGAGCAGTACTTC. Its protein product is CASSGYPYEQYF.

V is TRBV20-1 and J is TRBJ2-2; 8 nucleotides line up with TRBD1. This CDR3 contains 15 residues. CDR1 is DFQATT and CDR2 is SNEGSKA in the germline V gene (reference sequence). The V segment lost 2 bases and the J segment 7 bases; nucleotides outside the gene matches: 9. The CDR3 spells CSARSGGHRSGELFF. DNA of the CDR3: TGCAGTGCTAGATCAGGGGGCCATCGCAGCGGGGAGCTGTTTTTT.

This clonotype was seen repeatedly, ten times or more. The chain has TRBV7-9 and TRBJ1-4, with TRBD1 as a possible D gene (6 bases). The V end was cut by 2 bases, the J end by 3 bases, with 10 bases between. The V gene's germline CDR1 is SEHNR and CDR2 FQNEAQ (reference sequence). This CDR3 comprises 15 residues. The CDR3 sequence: CASSLYRVANEKLFF. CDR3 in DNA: TGTGCCAGCAGCTTATACAGGGTTGCTAATGAAAAACTGTTTTTT.

Written as DNA, the CDR3 is TGTGCCACCAGCAGAGAACAATGGATGGGGACAGGGATGTCAGATACGCAGTATTTT. It specifies CATSREQWMGTGMSDTQYF. V is TRBV15 and J is TRBJ2-3; 9 bases align to TRBD1. The J segment lost 4 bases and the V segment lost 0 bases, leaving 14 bases of the junction unmatched. The CDR3 is made up of 19 amino acids. Looked up from germline, CDR1 is LNHNV and CDR2 is YYDKDF (reference sequence).

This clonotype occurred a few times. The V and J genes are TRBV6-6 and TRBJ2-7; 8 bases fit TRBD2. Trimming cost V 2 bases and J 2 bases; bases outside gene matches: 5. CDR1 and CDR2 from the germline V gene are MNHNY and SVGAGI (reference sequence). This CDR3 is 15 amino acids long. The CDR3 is CASSYLAGPAYEQYF. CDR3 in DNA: TGTGCCAGCAGTTACCTAGCGGGCCCGGCCTACGAGCAGTACTTC.

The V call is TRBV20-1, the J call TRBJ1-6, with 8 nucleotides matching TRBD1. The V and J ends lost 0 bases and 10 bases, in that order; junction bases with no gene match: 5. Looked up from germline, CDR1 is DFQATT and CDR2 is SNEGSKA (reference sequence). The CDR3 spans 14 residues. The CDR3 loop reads CSARDRPGGSPLHF. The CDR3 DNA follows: TGCAGTGCTAGAGATCGGCCAGGGGGCTCACCCCTCCACTTT.